Here is one T cell receptor beta chain with its context. CD45RO negativity and positive selection for CCR7 defined naive CD8 cells, a population that excluded terminally differentiated effector memory CD45RA+ cells. The study drew all its donors from Caucasian adults living in Nashville, Tennessee. The CDR3 sequence is 15 residues long. Losses at the gene ends were 4 bases for V and 4 bases for J; bases not matched to a gene: 9. Per germline, CDR1 LGHNA and CDR2 YSLEER. This record comes from a study of shared clonotypes between healthy human individuals. Study in general: The study used three CD4 naive, three CD4 memory, two CD8 naive and one CD8 memory plate per donor.

For each subset, genomic DNA was distributed in equal portions over several immunoSEQ plates. The protocol was immunoSEQ multiplex PCR, while the TCRdb copy is restricted to in-frame clones and leaves out a portion. In the table there are around 2,000,000 clones, about 95% of which are singletons. The sequenced material came from naive CD8+ T cells sorted from blood. This clonotype originated in a man aged 18 to 35 in good health. This sequence joins TRBV4-3 and TRBJ2-5, with TRBD1 identical over 7 bases. DNA of the CDR3: TGCGCCAGCAGCCGATTGACAGGGAGTGCAGAGACCCAGTACTTC. It yields the protein CASSRLTGSAETQYF.